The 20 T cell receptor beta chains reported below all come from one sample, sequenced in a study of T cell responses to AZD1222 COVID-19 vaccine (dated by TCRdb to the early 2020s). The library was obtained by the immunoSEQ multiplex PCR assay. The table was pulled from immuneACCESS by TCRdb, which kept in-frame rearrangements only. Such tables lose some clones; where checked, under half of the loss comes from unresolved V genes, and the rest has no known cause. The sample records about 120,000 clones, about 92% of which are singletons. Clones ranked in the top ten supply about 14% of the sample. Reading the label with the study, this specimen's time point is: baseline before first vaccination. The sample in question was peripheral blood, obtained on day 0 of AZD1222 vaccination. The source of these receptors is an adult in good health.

CDR3 coding DNA: TGTGCCACCATGGGCAGGGCCCACGAGCAGTACTTC. Amino acid sequence: CATMGRAHEQYF. The chain employs TRBV27 and TRBJ2-7, with D possibly matching TRBD1 (5 bases). The CDR3 totals 12 residues. CDR1 MNHEY and CDR2 SMNVEV come from the germline V gene (reference sequence). V shed 10 bases and J shed 5 bases, with 15 bases lying between them.

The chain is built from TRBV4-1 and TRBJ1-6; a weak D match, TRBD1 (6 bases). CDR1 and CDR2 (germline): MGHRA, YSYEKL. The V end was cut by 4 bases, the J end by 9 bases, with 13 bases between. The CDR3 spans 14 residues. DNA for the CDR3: TGCGCCAGCAGCCCCGGGGGGGGCGGTTCACCCCTCCACTTT. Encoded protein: CASSPGGGGSPLHF.

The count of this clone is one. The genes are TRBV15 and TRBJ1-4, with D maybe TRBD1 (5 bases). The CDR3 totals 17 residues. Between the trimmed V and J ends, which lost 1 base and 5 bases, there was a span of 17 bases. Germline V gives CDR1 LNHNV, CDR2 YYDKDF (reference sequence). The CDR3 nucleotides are TGTGCCACCAGCAGAGGTTCTTACGACAGCTTAAATGAAAAACTGTTTTTT. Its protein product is CATSRGSYDSLNEKLFF.

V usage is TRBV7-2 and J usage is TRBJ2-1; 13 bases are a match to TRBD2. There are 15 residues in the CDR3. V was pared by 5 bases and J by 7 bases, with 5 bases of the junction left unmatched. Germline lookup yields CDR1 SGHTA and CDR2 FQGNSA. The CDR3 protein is CASSPRTSGGNEQFF. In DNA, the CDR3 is TGTGCCAGCAGCCCCCGGACTAGCGGGGGTAATGAGCAGTTCTTC.

Here the CDR3 DNA reads TGTGCCAGCAGCCTAGGGGACAGGGGGCGAGAAACAGATACGCAGTATTTT. Residues: CASSLGDRGRETDTQYF. The V gene is TRBV11-3, the J gene TRBJ2-3, with 12 bases fitting TRBD1. Germline V gene lookup returns CDR1 SGHNT and CDR2 YENEEA. This CDR3 comprises 17 residues. V was clipped by 5 bases and J by 3 bases; unmatched bases: 9. The entire variable domain, with the rest obtained from reference TRBV11-3 and TRBJ2-3, is as follows: EAGVVQSPRYKIIEKKQPVAFWCNPISGHNTLYWYLQNLGQGPELLIRYENEEAVDDSQLPKDRFSAERLKGVDSTLKIQPAELGDSAVYLCASSLGDRGRETDTQYFGPGTRLTVL.

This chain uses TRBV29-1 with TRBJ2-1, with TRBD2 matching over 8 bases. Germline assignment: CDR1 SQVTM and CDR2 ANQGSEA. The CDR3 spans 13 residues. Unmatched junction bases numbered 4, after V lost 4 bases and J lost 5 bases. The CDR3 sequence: CSVVGTSHNEQFF. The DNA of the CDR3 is TGCAGCGTTGTGGGGACTAGTCACAATGAGCAGTTCTTC.

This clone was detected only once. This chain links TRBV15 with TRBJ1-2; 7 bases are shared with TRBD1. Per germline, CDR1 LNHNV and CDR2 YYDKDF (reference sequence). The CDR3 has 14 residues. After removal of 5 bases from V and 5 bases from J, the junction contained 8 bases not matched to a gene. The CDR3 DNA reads TGTGCCACCAGCTTCCAGGGGGGAGAATATGGCTACACCTTC. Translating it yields CATSFQGGEYGYTF.

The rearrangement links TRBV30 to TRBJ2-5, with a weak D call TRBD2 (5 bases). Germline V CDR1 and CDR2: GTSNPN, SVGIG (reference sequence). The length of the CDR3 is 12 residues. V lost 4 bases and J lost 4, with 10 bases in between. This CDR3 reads CAWNLARETQYF. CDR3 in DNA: TGTGCCTGGAACCTAGCAAGAGAGACCCAGTACTTC.

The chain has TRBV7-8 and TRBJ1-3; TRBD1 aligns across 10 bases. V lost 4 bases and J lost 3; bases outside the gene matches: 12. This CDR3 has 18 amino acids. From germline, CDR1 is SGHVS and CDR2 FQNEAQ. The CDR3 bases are TGTGCCAGCAGCTGGGACAGGGGCCGTTCGTTCGGTGGAAACACCATATATTTT. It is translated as CASSWDRGRSFGGNTIYF.

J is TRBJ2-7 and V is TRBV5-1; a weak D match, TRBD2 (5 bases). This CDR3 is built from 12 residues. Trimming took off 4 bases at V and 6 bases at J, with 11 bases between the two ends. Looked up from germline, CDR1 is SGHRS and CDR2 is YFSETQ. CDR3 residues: CASSLIGVEQYF. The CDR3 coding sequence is TGCGCCAGCAGCCTGATCGGGGTCGAGCAGTACTTC. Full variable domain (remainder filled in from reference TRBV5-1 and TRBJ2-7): KAGVTQTPRYLIKTRGQQVTLSCSPISGHRSVSWYQQTPGQGLQFLFEYFSETQRNKGNFPGRFSGRQFSNSRSEMNVSTLELGDSALYLCASSLIGVEQYFGPGTRLTVT.

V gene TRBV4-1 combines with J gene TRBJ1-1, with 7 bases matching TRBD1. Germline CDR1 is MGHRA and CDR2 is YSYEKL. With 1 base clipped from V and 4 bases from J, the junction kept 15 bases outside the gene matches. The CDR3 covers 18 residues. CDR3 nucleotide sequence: TGCGCCAGCAGCCAAGGCCGGATTAAAGGGACAGTCGGCACTGAAGCTTTCTTT. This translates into CASSQGRIKGTVGTEAFF.

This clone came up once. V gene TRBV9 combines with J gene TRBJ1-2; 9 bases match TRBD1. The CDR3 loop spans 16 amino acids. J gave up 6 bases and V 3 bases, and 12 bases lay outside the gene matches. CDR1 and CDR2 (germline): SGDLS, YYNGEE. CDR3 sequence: CASSGFPGQGLHGYTF. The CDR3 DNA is TGTGCCAGCAGCGGGTTCCCGGGACAGGGACTTCATGGCTACACCTTC. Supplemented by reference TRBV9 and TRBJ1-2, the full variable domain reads DSGVTQTPKHLITATGQRVTLRCSPRSGDLSVYWYQQSLDQGLQFLIQYYNGEERAKGNILERFSAQQFPDLHSELNLSSLELGDSALYFCASSGFPGQGLHGYTFGSGTRLTVV.

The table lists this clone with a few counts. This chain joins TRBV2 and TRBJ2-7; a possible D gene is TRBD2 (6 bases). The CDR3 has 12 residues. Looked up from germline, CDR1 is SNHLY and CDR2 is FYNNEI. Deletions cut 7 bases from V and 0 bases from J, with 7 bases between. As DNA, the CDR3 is TGTGCCAGCACGGGGGACTCCTACGAGCAGTACTTC. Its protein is CASTGDSYEQYF.

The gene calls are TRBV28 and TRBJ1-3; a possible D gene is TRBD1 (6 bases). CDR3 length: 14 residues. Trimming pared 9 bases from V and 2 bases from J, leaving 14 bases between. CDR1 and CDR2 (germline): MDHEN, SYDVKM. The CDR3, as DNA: TGTGCCAGTTTTCCTAGGACAGCTGGAAACACCATATATTTT. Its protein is CASFPRTAGNTIYF.

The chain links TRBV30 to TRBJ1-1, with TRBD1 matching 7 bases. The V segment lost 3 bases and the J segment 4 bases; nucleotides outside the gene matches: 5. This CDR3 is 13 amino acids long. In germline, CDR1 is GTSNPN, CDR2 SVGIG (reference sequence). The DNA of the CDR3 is TGTGCCTGGAGCCCTTCAGGGGGCACTGAAGCTTTCTTT. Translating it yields CAWSPSGGTEAFF.

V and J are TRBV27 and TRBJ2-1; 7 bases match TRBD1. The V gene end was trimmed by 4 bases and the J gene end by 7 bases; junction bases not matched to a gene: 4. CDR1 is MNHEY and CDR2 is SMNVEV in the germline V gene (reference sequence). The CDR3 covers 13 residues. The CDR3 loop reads CASSWSRGNEQFF. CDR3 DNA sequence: TGTGCCAGCAGTTGGTCCAGGGGGAATGAGCAGTTCTTC.

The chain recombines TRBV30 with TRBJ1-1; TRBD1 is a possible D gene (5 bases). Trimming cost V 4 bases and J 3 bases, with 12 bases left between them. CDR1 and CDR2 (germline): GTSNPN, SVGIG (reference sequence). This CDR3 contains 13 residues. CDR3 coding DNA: TGTGCCTGGAACTTAGGAGGGGACACTGAAGCTTTCTTT. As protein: CAWNLGGDTEAFF. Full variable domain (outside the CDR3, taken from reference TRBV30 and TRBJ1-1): SQTIHQWPATLVQPVGSPLSLECTVEGTSNPNLYWYRQAAGRGLQLLFYSVGIGQISSEVPQNLSASRPQDRQFILSSKKLLLSDSGFYLCAWNLGGDTEAFFGQGTRLTVV.

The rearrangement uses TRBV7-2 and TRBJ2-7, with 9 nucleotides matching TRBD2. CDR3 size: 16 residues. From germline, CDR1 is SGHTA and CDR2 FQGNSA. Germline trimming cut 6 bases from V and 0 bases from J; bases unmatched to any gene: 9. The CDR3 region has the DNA TGTGCCAGCAGGAAAGCGGGAGGATTACACTCCTACGAGCAGTACTTC. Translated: CASRKAGGLHSYEQYF. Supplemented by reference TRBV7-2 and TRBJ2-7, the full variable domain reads GAGVSQSPSNKVTEKGKDVELRCDPISGHTALYWYRQSLGQGLEFLIYFQGNSAPDKSGLPSDRFSAERTGGSVSTLTIQRTQQEDSAVYLCASRKAGGLHSYEQYFGPGTRLTVT.

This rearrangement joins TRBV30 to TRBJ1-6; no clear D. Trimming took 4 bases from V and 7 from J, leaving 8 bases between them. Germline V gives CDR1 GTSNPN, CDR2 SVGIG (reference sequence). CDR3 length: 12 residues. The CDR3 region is CAWKQKNSPLHF. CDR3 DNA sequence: TGTGCCTGGAAACAAAAGAATTCACCCCTCCACTTT.

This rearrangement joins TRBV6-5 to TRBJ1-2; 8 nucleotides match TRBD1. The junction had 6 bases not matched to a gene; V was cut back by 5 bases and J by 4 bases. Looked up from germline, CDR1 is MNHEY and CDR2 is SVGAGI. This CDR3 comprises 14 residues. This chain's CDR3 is CASSRPTGGYGYTF. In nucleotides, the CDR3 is TGTGCCAGCAGTAGACCAACAGGGGGCTATGGCTACACCTTC.